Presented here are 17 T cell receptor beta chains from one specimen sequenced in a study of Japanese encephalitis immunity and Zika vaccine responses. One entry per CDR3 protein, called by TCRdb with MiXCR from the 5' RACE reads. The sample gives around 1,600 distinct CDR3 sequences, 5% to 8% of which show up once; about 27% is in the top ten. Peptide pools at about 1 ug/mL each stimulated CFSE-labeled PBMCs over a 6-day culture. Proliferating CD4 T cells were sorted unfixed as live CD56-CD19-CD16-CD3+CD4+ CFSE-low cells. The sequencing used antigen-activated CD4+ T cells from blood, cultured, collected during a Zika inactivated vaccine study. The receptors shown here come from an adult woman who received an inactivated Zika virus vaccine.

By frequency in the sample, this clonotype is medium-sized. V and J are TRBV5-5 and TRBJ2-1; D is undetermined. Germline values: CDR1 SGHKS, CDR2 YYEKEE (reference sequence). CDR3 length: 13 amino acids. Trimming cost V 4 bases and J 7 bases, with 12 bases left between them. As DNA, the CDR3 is TGTGCCAGCAGCCCCTTTGGTTCTAATGAGCAGTTCTTC. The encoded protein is CASSPFGSNEQFF.

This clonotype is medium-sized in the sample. The CDR3: CASSITGNSGNTIYF. DNA of the CDR3: TGTGCCAGCAGTATAACAGGGAACTCTGGAAACACCATATATTTT. The V call is TRBV6-5, the J call TRBJ1-3; maybe TRBD1 (6 bases). The CDR3 is made up of 15 amino acids. Trimming left V 5 bases short and J 0 bases short, with 11 bases between. Germline loops: CDR1 MNHEY, CDR2 SVGAGI.

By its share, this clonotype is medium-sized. The CDR3 is CASSLQGGETQYF. The CDR3 DNA is TGCGCCAGCAGCCTCCAGGGGGGGGAGACCCAGTACTTC. The V and J genes are TRBV4-3 and TRBJ2-5, with D tentatively TRBD1 or TRBD2 (7 bases each). CDR1 and CDR2 (germline): LGHNA, YSLEER. V lost 4 bases and J 5 bases, leaving 11 bases between the germline ends. This CDR3 comprises 13 residues.

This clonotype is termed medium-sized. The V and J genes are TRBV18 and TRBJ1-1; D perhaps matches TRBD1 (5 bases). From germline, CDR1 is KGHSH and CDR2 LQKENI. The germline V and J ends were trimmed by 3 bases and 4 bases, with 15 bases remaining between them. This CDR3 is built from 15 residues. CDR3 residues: CASSPGNHGGTEAFF. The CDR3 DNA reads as TGTGCCAGCTCACCCGGCAACCACGGGGGCACTGAAGCTTTCTTT.

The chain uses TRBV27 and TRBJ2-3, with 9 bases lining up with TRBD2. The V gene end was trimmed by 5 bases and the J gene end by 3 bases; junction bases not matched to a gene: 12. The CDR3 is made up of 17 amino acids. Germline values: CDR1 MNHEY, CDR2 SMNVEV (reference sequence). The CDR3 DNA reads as TGTGCCAGCAGTCCAGAGCGGGGGGCATTGAGAACAGATACGCAGTATTTT. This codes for CASSPERGALRTDTQYF.

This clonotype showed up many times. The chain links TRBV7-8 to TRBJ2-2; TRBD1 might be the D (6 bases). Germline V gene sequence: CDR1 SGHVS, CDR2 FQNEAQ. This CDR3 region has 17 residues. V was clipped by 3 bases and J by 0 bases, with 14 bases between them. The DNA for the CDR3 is TGTGCCAGCAGCTTCTCCCCCGGGACAACGAACACCGGGGAGCTGTTTTTT. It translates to CASSFSPGTTNTGELFF.

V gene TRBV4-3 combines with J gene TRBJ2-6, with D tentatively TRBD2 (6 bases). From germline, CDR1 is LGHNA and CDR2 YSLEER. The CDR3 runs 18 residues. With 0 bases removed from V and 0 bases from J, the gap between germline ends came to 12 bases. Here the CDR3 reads CASSQDPGGTSGANVLTF. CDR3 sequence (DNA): TGCGCCAGCAGCCAAGATCCTGGCGGGACCTCTGGGGCCAACGTCCTGACTTTC.

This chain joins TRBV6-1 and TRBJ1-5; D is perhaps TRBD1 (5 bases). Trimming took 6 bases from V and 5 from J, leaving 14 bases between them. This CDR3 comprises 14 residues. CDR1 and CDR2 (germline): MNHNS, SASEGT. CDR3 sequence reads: CASSSRVPYQPQHF. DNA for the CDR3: TGTGCCAGCAGCAGCAGGGTCCCTTATCAGCCCCAGCATTTT.

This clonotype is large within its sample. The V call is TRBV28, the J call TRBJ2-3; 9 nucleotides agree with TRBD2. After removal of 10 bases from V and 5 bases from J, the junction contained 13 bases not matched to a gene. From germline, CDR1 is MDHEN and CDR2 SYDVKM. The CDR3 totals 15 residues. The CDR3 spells CANPRSSGVGDTQYF. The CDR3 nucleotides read TGTGCCAACCCGAGGTCTAGCGGGGTCGGAGATACGCAGTATTTT.

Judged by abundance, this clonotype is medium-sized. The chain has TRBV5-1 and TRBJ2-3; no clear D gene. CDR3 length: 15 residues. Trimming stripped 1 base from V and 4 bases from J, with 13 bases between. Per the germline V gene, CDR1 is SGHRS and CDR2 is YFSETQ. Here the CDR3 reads CASSLYPGLSDTQYF. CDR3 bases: TGCGCCAGCAGCTTGTACCCCGGGTTGTCAGATACGCAGTATTTT.

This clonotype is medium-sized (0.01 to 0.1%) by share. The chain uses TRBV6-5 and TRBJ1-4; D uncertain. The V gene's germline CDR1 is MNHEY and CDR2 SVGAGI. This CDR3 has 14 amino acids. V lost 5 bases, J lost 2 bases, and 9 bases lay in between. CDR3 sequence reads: CASSRGWTNEKLFF. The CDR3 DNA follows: TGTGCCAGCAGTCGCGGGTGGACTAATGAAAAACTGTTTTTT.

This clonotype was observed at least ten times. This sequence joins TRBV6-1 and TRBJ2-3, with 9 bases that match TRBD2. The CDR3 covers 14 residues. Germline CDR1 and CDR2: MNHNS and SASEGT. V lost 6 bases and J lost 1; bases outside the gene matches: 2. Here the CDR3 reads CASSRLAGTDTQYF. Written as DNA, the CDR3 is TGTGCCAGCAGCAGACTAGCGGGCACAGATACGCAGTATTTT.

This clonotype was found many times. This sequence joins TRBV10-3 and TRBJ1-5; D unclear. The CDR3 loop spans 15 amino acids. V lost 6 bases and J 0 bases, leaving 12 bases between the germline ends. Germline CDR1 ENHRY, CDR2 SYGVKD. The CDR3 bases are TGTGCCATCAGGATGACCGAAGATAGCAATCAGCCCCAGCATTTT. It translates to CAIRMTEDSNQPQHF.

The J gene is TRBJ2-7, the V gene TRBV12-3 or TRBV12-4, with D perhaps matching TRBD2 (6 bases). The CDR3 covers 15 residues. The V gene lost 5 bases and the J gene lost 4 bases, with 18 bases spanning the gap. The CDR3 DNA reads TGTGCCAGCAGTAGGGGAGGAGGACGGCGATACGAGCAGTACTTC. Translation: CASSRGGGRRYEQYF.

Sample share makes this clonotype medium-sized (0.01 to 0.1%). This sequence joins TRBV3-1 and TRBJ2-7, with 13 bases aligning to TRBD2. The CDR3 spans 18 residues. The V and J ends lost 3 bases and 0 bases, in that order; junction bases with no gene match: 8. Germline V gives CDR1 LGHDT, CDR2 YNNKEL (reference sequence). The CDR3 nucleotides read TGTGCCAGCAGCCATCCGGGACTAGCGGGGCCAAGCTCCTACGAGCAGTACTTC. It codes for CASSHPGLAGPSSYEQYF.

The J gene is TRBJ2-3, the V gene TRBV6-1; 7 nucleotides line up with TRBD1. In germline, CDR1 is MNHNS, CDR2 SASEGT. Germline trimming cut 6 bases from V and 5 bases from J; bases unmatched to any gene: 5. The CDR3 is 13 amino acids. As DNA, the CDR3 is TGTGCCAGCAGAAATTCAGGGGGAGATACGCAGTATTTT. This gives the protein CASRNSGGDTQYF.

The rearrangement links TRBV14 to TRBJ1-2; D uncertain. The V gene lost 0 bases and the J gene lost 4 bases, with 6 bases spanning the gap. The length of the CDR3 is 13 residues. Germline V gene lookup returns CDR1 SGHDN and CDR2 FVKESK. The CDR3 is CASSQERVYGYTF. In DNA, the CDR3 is TGTGCCAGCAGCCAAGAAAGGGTCTATGGCTACACCTTC.